These 21 T cell receptor beta chains came from one sample sequenced in a study of shared clonotypes between healthy human individuals. The assay was immunoSEQ multiplex PCR, and TCRdb's table has in-frame clones only and misses some. Of 2,500,000 or so clones in the sample, under 95% were seen once. The specimen was naive CD4+ T cells from PBMCs. Subset in this sample: CD45RA+ positively selected. These receptors were collected from a man aged 18 to 29 in good health. Some clones in this sample may be carry-over from other donors' samples.

The chain joins TRBV6-5 to TRBJ2-7; possible D gene TRBD2, 5 bases. Germline loops: CDR1 MNHEY, CDR2 SVGAGI. Trimming took 2 bases from V and 4 from J, leaving 15 bases between them. The CDR3 loop spans 15 amino acids. For the CDR3, the DNA is TGTGCCAGCAGTTACCGGCGGACTCGATCTTACGAGCAGTACTTC. Its translation is CASSYRRTRSYEQYF.

The CDR3 here is CASRKEGDTQYF. In DNA, the CDR3 is TGTGCCAGCAGAAAAGAAGGCGATACGCAGTATTTT. V and J are TRBV5-4 and TRBJ2-3; no definite D call. CDR1 is SGHNT and CDR2 is YYREEE in the germline V gene (reference sequence). V lost 5 bases, J lost 6 bases, and 10 bases lay in between. The CDR3 has 12 residues.

V usage is TRBV11-2 and J usage is TRBJ2-4; the match to TRBD2 covers 10 bases. Germline V gene data show CDR1 as SGHAT and CDR2 as FQNNGV. This CDR3 contains 19 residues. The V and J ends lost 7 bases and 2 bases, in that order; junction bases with no gene match: 17. CDR3: CASIDLLAGILESKNIQYF. Written as DNA, the CDR3 is TGTGCCAGCATCGACCTACTAGCGGGGATTTTGGAATCCAAAAACATTCAGTACTTC.

This sequence joins TRBV4-1 and TRBJ1-2; D is undetermined. Trimming left V 6 bases short and J 8 bases short, with 7 bases between. Looked up from germline, CDR1 is MGHRA and CDR2 is YSYEKL. This CDR3 is built from 10 residues. The CDR3 sequence: CASRGSGYTF. The CDR3 DNA reads as TGCGCCAGCAGGGGGTCAGGCTACACCTTC.

The chain uses TRBV27 and TRBJ2-2, with D hard to call. The CDR3 runs to 14 residues. Germline V gene data show CDR1 as MNHEY and CDR2 as SMNVEV (reference sequence). The V gene lost 5 bases and the J gene lost 7 bases, with 14 bases spanning the gap. The CDR3 spells CASSIQGFGGELFF. In DNA, the CDR3 is TGTGCCAGCAGTATACAAGGGTTCGGCGGGGAGCTGTTTTTT.

The chain has TRBV7-9 and TRBJ2-7; D not certain. Trimming cost V 1 base and J 3 bases, with 19 bases left between them. Germline assignment: CDR1 SEHNR and CDR2 FQNEAQ (reference sequence). There are 17 residues in the CDR3. CDR3 sequence: CASSLEIEGPPGYEQYF. The CDR3, as DNA: TGTGCCAGCAGCTTAGAGATCGAAGGGCCCCCAGGCTACGAGCAGTACTTC.

The chain couples TRBV29-1 to TRBJ2-7; 8 bases agree with TRBD2. The CDR3 sequence is 11 residues long. Trimming removed 6 bases from V and 5 bases from J; junction bases left unmatched: 3. Germline CDR1 is SQVTM and CDR2 is ANQGSEA. The CDR3 sequence is CSVGLGNEQYF. CDR3 sequence (DNA): TGCAGCGTGGGACTAGGGAACGAGCAGTACTTC.

The chain employs TRBV30 and TRBJ2-7; no clear D. V was trimmed by 0 bases and J by 0 bases, leaving 9 bases between them. Germline V gene lookup returns CDR1 GTSNPN and CDR2 SVGIG (reference sequence). There are 14 residues in the CDR3. The CDR3 DNA sequence: TGTGCCTGGAGTGTGGGCGACATCTCCTACGAGCAGTACTTC. As protein: CAWSVGDISYEQYF.

The CDR3 sequence is CATRPSPGRTGELFF. The CDR3 DNA follows: TGTGCCACCAGGCCTTCGCCAGGGCGCACCGGGGAGCTGTTTTTT. The rearrangement uses TRBV15 and TRBJ2-2; D may be TRBD1 (5 bases). The length of the CDR3 is 15 residues. V was shortened by 6 bases and J by 4 bases, with 15 bases between the two germline ends. Per germline, CDR1 LNHNV and CDR2 YYDKDF (reference sequence).

This clone appeared a few times. This sequence joins TRBV5-1 and TRBJ1-4; 9 bases line up with TRBD1. The CDR3 has 16 residues. The germline gives CDR1 SGHRS, CDR2 YFSETQ. V lost 2 bases, J lost 2 bases, and 4 bases stayed unmatched. In DNA, the CDR3 is TGCGCCAGCAGCTTACCCGGGACAGGGACTAATGAAAAACTGTTTTTT. Its translation is CASSLPGTGTNEKLFF.

The chain carries TRBV12-2 and TRBJ2-5; the listed D gene, TRBD1, was not tested against the DNA. TRBV12-2 is an annotated pseudogene. This CDR3 is 17 amino acids long. The CDR3 DNA reads as TGTGCAAGTCGCTTTAAGTTATGGCAGTCAGGGGAAGAGACCCAGTACTTC. It yields the protein CASRFKLWQSGEETQYF.

The chain recombines TRBV30 with TRBJ1-5; D uncertain. V was shortened by 6 bases and J by 4 bases, with 13 bases between the two germline ends. The CDR3 covers 13 residues. CDR1 is GTSNPN and CDR2 is SVGIG in the germline V gene (reference sequence). CDR3 nucleotide sequence: TGTGCCTGCAGTCGAGGCGGAAATCAGCCCCAGCATTTT. It specifies CACSRGGNQPQHF.

This chain uses TRBV9 with TRBJ2-4; 12 positions match TRBD2. Losses at the gene ends were 4 bases for V and 6 bases for J; bases not matched to a gene: 5. The germline V gene encodes CDR1 SGDLS and CDR2 YYNGEE. This CDR3 comprises 15 residues. The CDR3 here is CASSPLAGGPNIQYF. The CDR3 nucleotides are TGTGCCAGCAGCCCTCTAGCGGGAGGGCCAAACATTCAGTACTTC.

This chain uses TRBV21-1 with TRBJ2-7; no DNA check was done on the table's D call, TRBD2. TRBV21-1 is termed a pseudogene. CDR3 length: 18 amino acids. The CDR3 protein is CASSKEEGTYTNSHEQYF. The CDR3 nucleotides read TGTGCCAGCAGCAAAGAGGAGGGGACCTACACCAATAGCCACGAGCAGTACTTC.

The table lists this clone with a count of one. This sample includes further DNA sequences coding for the same CDR3. The chain is built from TRBV27 and TRBJ2-7, with no clear D. The germline gives CDR1 MNHEY, CDR2 SMNVEV (reference sequence). The V gene lost 2 bases and the J gene lost 3 bases, with 8 bases spanning the gap. This CDR3 contains 13 residues. The CDR3 region has the DNA TGTGCCAGCAGTTTAAAATCTGACTACGAGCAGTACTTC. This sequence encodes CASSLKSDYEQYF.

The V gene is TRBV7-9, the J gene TRBJ2-3; D gene unclear. Trimming removed 6 bases at V and 0 bases at J, with 10 bases between. Germline V gives CDR1 SEHNR, CDR2 FQNEAQ (reference sequence). The CDR3 consists of 14 residues. For the CDR3, the DNA is TGTGCCAGCAGGGCCAGAGGAAGCACAGATACGCAGTATTTT. This gives the protein CASRARGSTDTQYF.

The rearrangement links TRBV6-1 to TRBJ2-1, with no clear D. This CDR3 contains 14 residues. Germline V lookup: CDR1 MNHNS, CDR2 SASEGT. V was clipped by 2 bases and J by 5 bases, with 10 bases between them. CDR3 protein: CASSEWAVDNEQFF. DNA of the CDR3: TGTGCCAGCAGTGAATGGGCGGTCGACAATGAGCAGTTCTTC.

This chain links TRBV7-8 with TRBJ2-2, with TRBD2 as a possible D gene (6 bases). Germline loops: CDR1 SGHVS, CDR2 FQNEAQ. V lost 1 base, J lost 2 bases, and 14 bases lay in between. The CDR3 is 17 amino acids. CDR3 amino acids: CASSLGRVGANTGELFF. The CDR3 DNA follows: TGTGCCAGCAGCTTAGGGAGGGTAGGCGCAAACACCGGGGAGCTGTTTTTT.

This CDR3 is CASSFPGGYGYTF. As DNA, the CDR3 is TGTGCCAGCAGCTTTCCAGGGGGCTATGGCTACACCTTC. The chain has TRBV7-3 and TRBJ1-2, with 7 nucleotides matching TRBD1. This CDR3 region has 13 residues. CDR1 is SGHTA and CDR2 is FQGTGA in the germline V gene. V lost 3 bases, J lost 4 bases, and 2 bases stayed unmatched.

The chain links TRBV10-1 to TRBJ1-5, with D possibly TRBD1 on 6 matching bases. Trimming shortened V by 4 bases and J by 6 bases, and 10 bases separated the two germline ends. The CDR3 consists of 13 residues. Germline CDR1 WNHNN, CDR2 SYGVQD (reference sequence). CDR3 region: CASSAQGGQPQHF. The CDR3 DNA sequence: TGCGCCAGCAGTGCACAAGGGGGTCAGCCCCAGCATTTT.

J is TRBJ1-2 and V is TRBV29-1; weak D call: TRBD1 (5 bases). The CDR3 is 13 residues long. V was clipped by 6 bases and J by 3 bases, with 14 bases between them. The V gene's germline CDR1 is SQVTM and CDR2 ANQGSEA. The chain's CDR3 is CSVSSPGDYGYTF. The CDR3 coding sequence is TGCAGCGTGAGCAGCCCGGGGGACTATGGCTACACCTTC.